This T cell receptor beta chain was captured in a study of cytomegalovirus exposure and HLA in healthy donors. Overall study results and limits: In a later analysis, approximately 18,000 TCR beta sequences were associated with HLA alleles at 0.05 false discovery rate. Clonal expansion was found to be greater in HLA-associated TCR beta chains than in equally common others in a later analysis. Presence/absence analyses assumed roughly uniform sequencing depth across donors.

About this clone itself: Its antigen is currently unknown.

In the PCR, 60 Vbeta and 13 Jbeta primers were used. The method was immunoSEQ multiplex PCR; TCRdb's version includes in-frame clones alone and lacks a portion of them. The table includes 150,000 to 200,000 clones, 65% to 80% detected once. This CDR3 has 16 residues. CDR1 is MNHEY and CDR2 is SMNVEV in the germline V gene (reference sequence). V was clipped by 8 bases and J by 4 bases; unmatched bases: 9. The J gene is TRBJ1-5, the V gene TRBV27, with TRBD1 matching over 12 bases. Specimen: PBMCs. The source is a woman in her 40s in good health and CMV-seropositive. This CDR3 reads CASRDRGLVENQPQHF. The CDR3 coding sequence is TGTGCCAGCCGGGACAGGGGGCTAGTGGAGAATCAGCCCCAGCATTTT.